The 31 T cell receptor beta chains in this list originate from one sample, sequenced in a study of OX40 agonist ivuxolimab in advanced cancers. Sequencing was performed with immunoSEQ multiplex PCR; in TCRdb, only in-frame clones are kept and a portion is missing. The data contain some 95,000 clones, about 88% of them seen just once; the ten biggest clones take up about 0.82%. Source: CD4+ or CD8+ T cells sorted from blood, taken in a trial of the OX40 agonist ivuxolimab. Receptors originate from an adult with an advanced solid tumor such as melanoma, head and neck, liver or kidney cancer.

CDR3 protein: CASSLDPGRGEKLFF. The DNA for the CDR3 is TGTGCCAGCAGCTTGGATCCGGGGCGCGGCGAAAAACTGTTTTTT. The V and J genes are TRBV5-6 and TRBJ1-4, with D maybe TRBD1 (5 bases). Germline loops: CDR1 SGHDT, CDR2 YYEEEE. The CDR3 has 15 amino acids. The ends were cut back, 0 bases at V and 8 bases at J, with 14 bases in the middle.

The chain recombines TRBV2 with TRBJ2-7, with a possible D match to TRBD1 (5 bases). Looked up from germline, CDR1 is SNHLY and CDR2 is FYNNEI. V gave up 3 bases and J gave up 3 bases, with 15 bases separating them. The CDR3 is 15 residues long. CDR3 loop: CASSDQGHYLYEQYF. In DNA form, the CDR3 reads TGTGCCAGCAGTGACCAGGGCCATTACCTCTACGAGCAGTACTTC.

The V and J genes are TRBV21-1 and TRBJ2-1; the DNA was not used to check the table's D call, TRBD2. TRBV21-1 is tagged as a pseudogene. This CDR3 has 16 residues. The CDR3 nucleotides are TGTGCCAGCAGCAACGTTAAGGAGACTGAACACAATGAGCAGTTCTTC. Protein sequence: CASSNVKETEHNEQFF.

This clone was counted once. The chain combines TRBV6-6 with TRBJ2-5; D tentatively fits TRBD1 or TRBD2 (6 bases each). CDR3 length: 12 residues. Trimming took 8 bases from V and 5 from J, leaving 12 bases between them. The germline CDR1 and CDR2 sequences are MNHNY and SVGAGI (reference sequence). The CDR3 coding sequence is TGTGCCAGCCGCCGGGGGCAGGAGACCCAGTACTTC. It is translated as CASRRGQETQYF.

In its sample, this clone was seen once. The chain is built from TRBV5-4 and TRBJ2-5; 7 bases align to TRBD1. Trimming at V came to 4 bases and at J to 5 bases, leaving 8 bases not matched to a gene. Germline V lookup: CDR1 SGHNT, CDR2 YYREEE (reference sequence). This CDR3 has 14 residues. CDR3 residues: CASSPSGGRETQYF. The CDR3, as DNA: TGTGCCAGCAGCCCCTCAGGGGGTCGGGAGACCCAGTACTTC.

This chain joins TRBV30 and TRBJ1-1, with D perhaps TRBD1 (5 bases). V lost 6 bases, J lost 5 bases, and 19 bases lay in between. The CDR3 consists of 14 residues. Looked up from germline, CDR1 is GTSNPN and CDR2 is SVGIG (reference sequence). CDR3 nucleotide sequence: TGTGCCTGCCCCCCGGTGGGGACCTCGACTGAAGCTTTCTTT. Residues: CACPPVGTSTEAFF.

The genes are TRBV28 and TRBJ2-5; D uncertain. The CDR3 loop spans 12 amino acids. V was pared by 5 bases and J by 5 bases, with 9 bases between. CDR1 MDHEN and CDR2 SYDVKM come from the germline V gene. The CDR3 bases are TGTGCCAGCAGTAAAGTCCGGGAGACCCAGTACTTC. It translates to CASSKVRETQYF.

The chain employs TRBV5-1 and TRBJ1-3, with 8 bases matching TRBD1. The CDR3 contains 15 residues. CDR1 SGHRS and CDR2 YFSETQ come from the germline V gene. V dropped 5 bases and J dropped 0; count of bases not matched to a gene: 4. DNA of the CDR3: TGCGCCAGCAGAACAGGGGGAAACTCTGGAAACACCATATATTTT. Translation gives CASRTGGNSGNTIYF. Using reference TRBV5-1 and TRBJ1-3 for the parts outside the CDR3, the full variable domain is KAGVTQTPRYLIKTRGQQVTLSCSPISGHRSVSWYQQTPGQGLQFLFEYFSETQRNKGNFPGRFSGRQFSNSRSEMNVSTLELGDSALYLCASRTGGNSGNTIYFGEGSWLTVV.

This chain uses TRBV10-2 with TRBJ1-3, with 7 bases aligning to TRBD1. V lost 5 bases and J lost 5; bases outside the gene matches: 3. This CDR3 comprises 13 residues. CDR1 is WSHSY and CDR2 is SAAADI in the germline V gene. This chain's CDR3 is CASSLDRRNTIYF. The CDR3 region has the DNA TGCGCCAGCAGTTTGGACAGGAGAAACACCATATATTTT.

The chain recombines TRBV9 with TRBJ2-2, with 11 bases that match TRBD2. Per germline, CDR1 SGDLS and CDR2 YYNGEE. The CDR3 contains 14 residues. After removal of 3 bases from V and 5 bases from J, the junction contained 0 bases not matched to a gene. CDR3 amino acids: CASSASGRTGELFF. The CDR3 nucleotides read TGTGCCAGCAGCGCTAGCGGGAGGACCGGGGAGCTGTTTTTT.

This clone was seen a few times. This chain links TRBV5-1 with TRBJ1-5; D is unclear. The CDR3 sequence is 15 residues long. Between the trimmed V and J ends, which lost 0 bases and 5 bases, there was a span of 12 bases. The germline CDR1 and CDR2 sequences are SGHRS and YFSETQ. The CDR3 bases are TGCGCCAGCAGCTTGGCACCCGGTGGGGATCAGCCCCAGCATTTT. This codes for CASSLAPGGDQPQHF. Full variable domain (rest looked up from reference TRBV5-1 and TRBJ1-5): KAGVTQTPRYLIKTRGQQVTLSCSPISGHRSVSWYQQTPGQGLQFLFEYFSETQRNKGNFPGRFSGRQFSNSRSEMNVSTLELGDSALYLCASSLAPGGDQPQHFGDGTRLSIL.

The chain carries TRBV18 and TRBJ1-6; D gene uncertain. V was shortened by 3 bases and J by 7 bases, with 13 bases between the two germline ends. The CDR3 runs 15 residues. In germline, CDR1 is KGHSH, CDR2 LQKENI. CDR3 sequence (DNA): TGTGCCAGCTCACCCCGGGGAACCTTGAATTCACCCCTCCACTTT. Protein product: CASSPRGTLNSPLHF.

This clone was observed once. This chain uses TRBV5-1 with TRBJ2-6; TRBD1 might be the D (5 bases). Germline values: CDR1 SGHRS, CDR2 YFSETQ. Between the trimmed V and J ends, which lost 6 bases and 0 bases, there was a span of 10 bases. This CDR3 region has 15 residues. DNA for the CDR3: TGCGCCAGCACAATGGGGCCCTCTGGGGCCAACGTCCTGACTTTC. Translating gives CASTMGPSGANVLTF.

The chain carries TRBV18 and TRBJ1-1; the D is unclear. This CDR3 region has 14 residues. Germline CDR1 reads KGHSH; CDR2 reads LQKENI. V gave up 5 bases and J gave up 1 base, with 11 bases separating them. As DNA, the CDR3 is TGTGCCAGCTCAAACGGCAGGTCGAACACTGAAGCTTTCTTT. Translation gives CASSNGRSNTEAFF.

This sequence joins TRBV7-2 and TRBJ2-5; D ambiguous. Germline V gene data show CDR1 as SGHTA and CDR2 as FQGNSA. Trimming stripped 0 bases from V and 5 bases from J, with 7 bases between. CDR3 length: 13 residues. The CDR3 spells CASSLAPGETQYF. The CDR3 bases are TGTGCCAGCAGCTTAGCGCCCGGGGAGACCCAGTACTTC. Variable domain in full (rest from reference TRBV7-2 and TRBJ2-5): GAGVSQSPSNKVTEKGKDVELRCDPISGHTALYWYRQSLGQGLEFLIYFQGNSAPDKSGLPSDRFSAERTGGSVSTLTIQRTQQEDSAVYLCASSLAPGETQYFGPGTRLLVL.

The chain is built from TRBV30 and TRBJ1-1; tentatively, D is TRBD1 (5 bases). The CDR3 is made up of 13 amino acids. The ends were cut back, 2 bases at V and 1 base at J, with 8 bases in the middle. Germline-derived CDR1 and CDR2 are GTSNPN and SVGIG (reference sequence). The CDR3: CAWSRTQNTEAFF. The CDR3 nucleotides read TGTGCCTGGAGTCGGACACAGAACACTGAAGCTTTCTTT.

This clone was counted between two and nine times. This chain joins TRBV2 and TRBJ1-6, with D hard to call. Trimming left V 6 bases short and J 8 bases short, with 8 bases between. Germline values: CDR1 SNHLY, CDR2 FYNNEI. The CDR3 extends over 12 amino acids. The DNA of the CDR3 is TGTGCCAGCAGGGACGGTTATTCACCCCTCCACTTT. Protein sequence: CASRDGYSPLHF.

The V call is TRBV28, the J call TRBJ1-2; tentatively, D is TRBD1 (5 bases). The CDR3 runs to 14 residues. The germline V gene encodes CDR1 MDHEN and CDR2 SYDVKM. Deletions cut 3 bases from V and 2 bases from J, with 10 bases between. The CDR3 spells CASSLGQSNYGYTF. CDR3 in DNA: TGTGCCAGCAGTTTGGGGCAGAGCAACTATGGCTACACCTTC.

This chain connects TRBV11-3 to TRBJ2-1; possible D gene TRBD1, 6 bases. With 5 bases removed from V and 8 bases from J, the gap between germline ends came to 13 bases. The CDR3 has 13 residues. CDR1 is SGHNT, CDR2 YENEEA, per germline. The chain's CDR3 is CASSQGGIDEQFF. The CDR3 DNA follows: TGTGCCAGCAGCCAAGGGGGAATCGATGAGCAGTTCTTC. Looking up the rest from reference TRBV11-3 and TRBJ2-1 gives the full variable domain: EAGVVQSPRYKIIEKKQPVAFWCNPISGHNTLYWYLQNLGQGPELLIRYENEEAVDDSQLPKDRFSAERLKGVDSTLKIQPAELGDSAVYLCASSQGGIDEQFFGPGTRLTVL.

The rearrangement uses TRBV11-3 and TRBJ1-1; D is unresolved. The germline V and J ends were trimmed by 5 bases and 6 bases, with 16 bases remaining between them. CDR1 is SGHNT and CDR2 is YENEEA in the germline V gene. The CDR3 runs to 14 residues. The CDR3 DNA sequence: TGTGCCAGCAGCCCGGGCCCCCAGCGTGCTGAAGCTTTCTTT. This codes for CASSPGPQRAEAFF.

V usage is TRBV15 and J usage is TRBJ2-7; D ambiguous. Deletions cut 0 bases from V and 4 bases from J, with 10 bases between. Germline CDR1 is LNHNV and CDR2 is YYDKDF (reference sequence). The CDR3 loop spans 14 amino acids. The CDR3 is CATSRDLGRYEQYV. The CDR3 DNA is TGTGCCACCAGCAGAGATCTTGGCCGGTACGAGCAGTACGTC.

The V gene is TRBV29-1, the J gene TRBJ1-4; D is unresolved. V lost 0 bases and J 12 bases, leaving 14 bases between the germline ends. CDR1 and CDR2 (germline): SQVTM, ANQGSEA. The CDR3 runs 13 residues. In DNA, the CDR3 is TGCAGCGTTGAAGACTGGGCTGGTGGACAACTGTTTTTT. Translating it yields CSVEDWAGGQLFF.

V usage is TRBV6-1 and J usage is TRBJ1-3, with D hard to call. CDR1 and CDR2 (germline): MNHNS, SASEGT. Trimming shortened V by 1 base and J by 4 bases, and 20 bases separated the two germline ends. The CDR3 contains 18 residues. The CDR3 sequence: CASSEGPWSGSDGNTIYF. The CDR3 bases are TGTGCCAGCAGTGAAGGTCCCTGGTCGGGGTCCGACGGAAACACCATATATTTT.

V and J are TRBV27 and TRBJ2-7, with D maybe TRBD1 (5 bases). The germline V gene encodes CDR1 MNHEY and CDR2 SMNVEV (reference sequence). V was trimmed by 2 bases and J by 7 bases, leaving 12 bases between them. The CDR3 runs to 13 residues. In DNA, the CDR3 is TGTGCCAGCAGTTTAAGGGGATTTGGGGAGCAGTACGTC. It is translated as CASSLRGFGEQYV.

V and J are TRBV5-1 and TRBJ2-7, with a possible D match to TRBD1 (5 bases). Germline CDR1 SGHRS, CDR2 YFSETQ. The ends were cut back, 0 bases at V and 3 bases at J, with 10 bases in the middle. The length of the CDR3 is 14 residues. The CDR3 here is CASSLEETVYEQYF. In DNA form, the CDR3 reads TGCGCCAGCAGCTTGGAAGAGACAGTCTACGAGCAGTACTTC.

The V and J genes are TRBV7-8 and TRBJ2-1, with TRBD2 identical over 9 bases. The V gene's germline CDR1 is SGHVS and CDR2 FQNEAQ. V was clipped by 3 bases and J by 4 bases; unmatched bases: 10. This CDR3 has 17 amino acids. CDR3 region: CASSLGGSGSGYNEQFF. The CDR3 DNA reads TGTGCCAGCAGCTTGGGAGGTAGCGGGAGTGGGTACAATGAGCAGTTCTTC. Filled out from reference TRBV7-8 and TRBJ2-1, the complete variable domain reads GAGVSQSPRYKVAKRGQDVALRCDPISGHVSLFWYQQALGQGPEFLTYFQNEAQLDKSGLPSDRFFAERPEGSVSTLKIQRTQQEDSAVYLCASSLGGSGSGYNEQFFGPGTRLTVL.

For the CDR3, the DNA is TGTGCCAGCAGTGAGGAGGGGGCTTATGGCTACACCTTC. It is translated as CASSEEGAYGYTF. The J gene is TRBJ1-2, the V gene TRBV6-1; 7 bases are shared with TRBD1. The CDR3 has 13 amino acids. Germline CDR1 is MNHNS and CDR2 is SASEGT. Trimming cost V 3 bases and J 5 bases; bases outside gene matches: 3.

The V call is TRBV30, the J call TRBJ1-1; the match to TRBD1 covers 7 bases. With V trimmed by 4 bases and J by 0 bases, 5 bases remained unmatched. The CDR3 has 14 residues. CDR1 is GTSNPN, CDR2 SVGIG, per germline (reference sequence). The CDR3 region is CAWTTGQLNTEAFF. The DNA for the CDR3 is TGTGCCTGGACCACGGGACAGTTGAACACTGAAGCTTTCTTT.

The chain uses TRBV14 and TRBJ2-1; 11 bases are a match to TRBD2. Germline CDR1 is SGHDN and CDR2 is FVKESK. The CDR3 length is 16 residues. V lost 5 bases to trimming and J lost 6 bases; unmatched junction nucleotides: 9. For the CDR3, the DNA is TGTGCCAGCAGCTTCACTAGCGGGAGTCTTAGCAATGAGCAGTTCTTC. Amino acid sequence: CASSFTSGSLSNEQFF.

CDR3 region: CASSVGDSTDTQYF. The CDR3 DNA reads as TGTGCCAGCAGCGTAGGGGACAGCACAGATACGCAGTATTTT. The chain carries TRBV9 and TRBJ2-3; D possibly uses TRBD1 or TRBD2 (5 bases each). Trimming left V 0 bases short and J 0 bases short, with 5 bases between. Germline CDR1 is SGDLS and CDR2 is YYNGEE. This CDR3 has 14 residues. Complete variable domain (other parts from reference TRBV9 and TRBJ2-3): DSGVTQTPKHLITATGQRVTLRCSPRSGDLSVYWYQQSLDQGLQFLIQYYNGEERAKGNILERFSAQQFPDLHSELNLSSLELGDSALYFCASSVGDSTDTQYFGPGTRLTVL.

This chain uses TRBV6-6 with TRBJ1-2; 7 nucleotides align to TRBD1. The CDR3 contains 14 residues. After removal of 1 base from V and 4 bases from J, the junction contained 3 bases not matched to a gene. Germline V gene sequence: CDR1 MNHNY, CDR2 SVGAGI (reference sequence). Here the CDR3 DNA reads TGTGCCAGCAGTTACTTCGGGACAGCCTATGGCTACACCTTC. Translating it yields CASSYFGTAYGYTF.